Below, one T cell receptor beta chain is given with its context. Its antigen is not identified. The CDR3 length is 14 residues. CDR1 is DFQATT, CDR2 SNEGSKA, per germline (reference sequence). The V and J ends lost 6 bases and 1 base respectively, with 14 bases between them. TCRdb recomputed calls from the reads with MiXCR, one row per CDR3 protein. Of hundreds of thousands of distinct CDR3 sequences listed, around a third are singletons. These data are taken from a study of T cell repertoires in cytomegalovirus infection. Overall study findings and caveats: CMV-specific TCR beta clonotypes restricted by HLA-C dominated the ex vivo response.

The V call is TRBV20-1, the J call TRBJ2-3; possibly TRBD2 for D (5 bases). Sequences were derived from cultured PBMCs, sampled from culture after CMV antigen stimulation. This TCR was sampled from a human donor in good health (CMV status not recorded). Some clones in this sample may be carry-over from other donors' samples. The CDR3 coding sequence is TGCAGTGCCCGGGGTTACAAACGCACAGATACGCAGTATTTT. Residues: CSARGYKRTDTQYF.